The present entry profiles one T cell receptor (beta chain) with its context. There are 13 residues in the CDR3. Germline values: CDR1 SEHNR, CDR2 FQNEAQ (reference sequence). Trimming removed 1 base from V and 3 bases from J, with 6 bases in between. This sample was taken from a study of control samples from healthy donors and cancer patients. The repertoire was sequenced with immunoSEQ multiplex PCR; TCRdb's copy has only in-frame clones and lacks some. The top ten hold about 8% of the sample, which has 95,000 to 100,000 clones, around 89% seen once. The chain employs TRBV7-9 and TRBJ1-2; no clear D. The receptor was derived from a man aged 30 to 39 in good health. Sequencing was done on a sample of blood. The CDR3 reads CASSLEADYGYTF. CDR3 sequence (DNA): TGTGCCAGCAGCTTAGAGGCAGACTATGGCTACACCTTC.